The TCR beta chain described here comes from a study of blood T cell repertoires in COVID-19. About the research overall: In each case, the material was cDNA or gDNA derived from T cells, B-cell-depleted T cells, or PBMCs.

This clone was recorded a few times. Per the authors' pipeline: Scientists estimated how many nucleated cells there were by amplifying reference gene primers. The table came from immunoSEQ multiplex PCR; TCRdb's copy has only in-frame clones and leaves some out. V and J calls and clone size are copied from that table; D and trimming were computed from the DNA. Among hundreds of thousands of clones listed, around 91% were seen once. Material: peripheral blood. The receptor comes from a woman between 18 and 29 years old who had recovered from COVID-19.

The CDR3 sequence is CASSLARGDQPQHF. The DNA for the CDR3 is TGTGCCAGCAGCTTAGCCAGGGGAGACCAGCCCCAGCATTTT. The chain recombines TRBV7-2 with TRBJ1-5; possibly TRBD1 for D (6 bases). CDR1 SGHTA and CDR2 FQGNSA come from the germline V gene. The CDR3 is 14 residues long. The V end was cut by 0 bases, the J end by 7 bases, with 10 bases between.